Listed here is a single T cell receptor beta chain. Its specificity is not known. Sequencing libraries made from TCR beta cDNA carried unique molecular identifiers. TCRdb re-analysed the PCR reads in MiXCR, keeping a single row per CDR3 protein. The sample shows hundreds of thousands of distinct CDR3 sequences, less than 35% of them seen only once. This record comes from a study of post-analysis software for immune sequencing data. Study summary: Relapsing-remitting, secondary progressive and progressive-relapsing courses of multiple sclerosis were included.

Study-wide points: When patients were compared with controls, about 5 TRBV segments were more frequent, TRBV5-6, TRBV5-1 and TRBV20-1 among them. Normalized Chao1 diversity in multiple sclerosis patients fell significantly below that of controls.

The CDR3 covers 15 residues. The V gene lost 6 bases and the J gene lost 0 bases, with 9 bases spanning the gap. Germline V gene sequence: CDR1 ENHRY, CDR2 SYGVKD. The source of this sequence is a girl aged 10 to 17 with multiple sclerosis. The gene calls are TRBV10-3 and TRBJ2-6; D is ambiguous. Sequencing was carried out using blood. CDR3 sequence: CAIRGGVSGANVLTF. CDR3 in DNA: TGTGCCATCAGGGGTGGGGTCTCTGGGGCCAACGTCCTGACTTTC.